The source of this T cell receptor (beta chain) is a study of T-cell reconstitution after alpha-beta-depleted transplantation in children. Library preparation (for TCRbeta) was performed with unique molecular identifiers. MiXCR, applied by TCRdb to the PCR reads, yields one record per CDR3 protein. Of over 550,000 distinct CDR3 sequences in the sample, more than 9% were seen once. In its sample, this clonotype was seen a few times. The CDR3 runs to 13 residues. The V end was cut by 4 bases, the J end by 2 bases, with 8 bases between. The V gene's germline CDR1 is SGHTA and CDR2 FQGNSA. The sequence was collected from a human donor who donated a stem cell graft to a child with acute myeloid leukemia. This rearrangement joins TRBV7-2 to TRBJ2-5; possible D gene TRBD2, 5 bases. The sequenced sample was PBMCs from the stem cell graft donor, obtained from the stem cell graft. CDR3 bases: TGTGCCAGCAGCTGGAGGAGGCAAGAGACCCAGTACTTC. Protein: CASSWRRQETQYF. The variable domain in full, with the rest retrieved from reference TRBV7-2 and TRBJ2-5, is GAGVSQSPSNKVTEKGKDVELRCDPISGHTALYWYRQSLGQGLEFLIYFQGNSAPDKSGLPSDRFSAERTGGSVSTLTIQRTQQEDSAVYLCASSWRRQETQYFGPGTRLLVL.